The clone carrying this TCR beta chain occurred a few times. Since the CDR3 does not end with the conserved phenylalanine or tryptophan, this likely comes from a read error. Nobody among the patients had been given any treatment before thyroid surgery. This entry is derived from a study of metastatic and nonmetastatic thyroid tumors. From the PCR reads, TCRdb re-called clones with MiXCR. The sample yields around 20,000 clones, about 16% seen once. J gave up 1 base and V 7 bases, and 3 bases lay outside the gene matches. The CDR3 covers 13 residues. Germline lookup yields CDR1 SQVTM and CDR2 ANQGSEA. The chain employs TRBV29-1 and TRBJ2-2, with TRBD2 identical over 7 bases. Sequencing input: blood. The receptor's source is a female donor with papillary thyroid cancer or a benign thyroid nodule (not recorded which). Some clones in this sample may be carry-over from other donors' samples. In nucleotides, the CDR3 is TGCAGCGGCGGGAGCCTGAACACCGGGGAGCTGTTTCTT. It yields the protein CSGGSLNTGELFL.